Each of the 12 T cell receptor beta chains below was sequenced from the same sample in a study of beta chain features in type 1 diabetes. These receptors lack a known antigen. The isolated RNA, all of it, was reverse transcribed, so expressed TCRB transcripts were what got sequenced. Some clones are missing from TCRdb's copy, which holds only in-frame ones; the method was immunoSEQ multiplex PCR. Of over 600,000 clones detected, around 12% appear once; the ten largest clones hold more than 0.1%. Study conclusions and caveats: When Type 1 diabetes patients were examined, their TCRB CDR3s proved moderately but significantly shorter in all four CD4+ subsets.

The material sequenced was naive CD4+ T cells from blood. Every receptor here comes from a man aged 30 to 45 with type 1 diabetes.

The V and J genes are TRBV28 and TRBJ2-3; D is unclear. CDR3 length: 15 residues. Trimming left V 3 bases short and J 0 bases short, with 10 bases between. Germline CDR1 reads MDHEN; CDR2 reads SYDVKM. CDR3 sequence (DNA): TGTGCCAGCAGTTTCGAGGAACTTAGCACAGATACGCAGTATTTT. Translation gives CASSFEELSTDTQYF.

This sequence joins TRBV7-9 and TRBJ2-7; D perhaps matches TRBD1 (6 bases). The germline V gene has CDR1 SEHNR and CDR2 FQNEAQ (reference sequence). V shed 5 bases and J shed 9 bases, with 14 bases lying between them. The CDR3 length is 12 residues. CDR3 loop: CASSRDGGGQYF. The CDR3 coding sequence is TGTGCCAGCAGCCGGGATGGGGGCGGGCAGTACTTC.

The rearrangement links TRBV11-2 to TRBJ1-5; no clear D. CDR1 is SGHAT, CDR2 FQNNGV, per germline. The CDR3 spans 13 residues. With 2 bases removed from V and 5 bases from J, the gap between germline ends came to 7 bases. CDR3 bases: TGTGCCAGCAGCTTATCCCAAGATCAGCCCCAGCATTTT. Translating gives CASSLSQDQPQHF.

The sample holds a few counts of this clone. The CDR3 is CASSGFNSPLHF. As DNA, the CDR3 is TGTGCCAGCAGCGGCTTCAATTCACCCCTCCACTTT. The chain joins TRBV9 to TRBJ1-6, with no clear D. The CDR3 is made up of 12 amino acids. CDR1 is SGDLS, CDR2 YYNGEE, per germline. Between the trimmed V and J ends, which lost 3 bases and 7 bases, there was a span of 5 bases. Full variable domain (missing parts from reference TRBV9 and TRBJ1-6): DSGVTQTPKHLITATGQRVTLRCSPRSGDLSVYWYQQSLDQGLQFLIQYYNGEERAKGNILERFSAQQFPDLHSELNLSSLELGDSALYFCASSGFNSPLHFGNGTRLTVT.

This clone was seen more than once but under ten times. The chain has TRBV10-1 and TRBJ2-1, with D hard to call. The germline V and J ends were trimmed by 2 bases and 9 bases, with 11 bases remaining between them. Germline CDR1 is WNHNN and CDR2 is SYGVQD (reference sequence). The CDR3 covers 13 residues. CDR3 in amino acids: CASSEMRWTEQFF. CDR3 DNA: TGCGCCAGCAGTGAGATGAGGTGGACTGAGCAGTTCTTC.

The chain couples TRBV4-3 to TRBJ1-2; possibly TRBD1 for D (5 bases). The germline V gene has CDR1 LGHNA and CDR2 YSLEER. This CDR3 has 15 amino acids. Trimming removed 0 bases at V and 4 bases at J, with 12 bases between. This CDR3 reads CASSQEYQGGYGYTF. The CDR3, as DNA: TGCGCCAGCAGCCAAGAGTACCAGGGAGGCTATGGCTACACCTTC.

This clone was detected only a few times. In DNA, the CDR3 is TGTGCCAGCAGCTTAGTAGGGCCCGGGGCCAACGTCCTGACTTTC. Its protein product is CASSLVGPGANVLTF. The chain carries TRBV13 and TRBJ2-6; D is unresolved. This CDR3 region has 15 residues. The ends were cut back, 1 base at V and 4 bases at J, with 8 bases in the middle. Germline V gene sequence: CDR1 PRHDT, CDR2 FYEKMQ (reference sequence).

The rearrangement links TRBV29-1 to TRBJ1-4; 10 bases agree with TRBD1. After removal of 6 bases from V and 8 bases from J, the junction contained 6 bases not matched to a gene. CDR3 length equals 13 residues. CDR1 is SQVTM and CDR2 is ANQGSEA in the germline V gene. CDR3 sequence reads: CSVRQGAEEKLFF. The DNA for the CDR3 is TGCAGCGTCCGACAGGGGGCGGAGGAAAAACTGTTTTTT.

The J gene is TRBJ1-3, the V gene TRBV7-9, with D possibly matching TRBD1 (5 bases). The germline gives CDR1 SEHNR, CDR2 FQNEAQ (reference sequence). V gave up 4 bases and J gave up 0 bases, with 16 bases separating them. There are 17 residues in the CDR3. In DNA form, the CDR3 reads TGTGCCAGCAGCTGGACTTCGGGGCCTAGCTCTGGAAACACCATATATTTT. The encoded protein is CASSWTSGPSSGNTIYF.

The rearrangement uses TRBV11-2 and TRBJ2-1; the D call may be TRBD1 or TRBD2 (6 bases each). The CDR3 sequence is 13 residues long. CDR1 SGHAT and CDR2 FQNNGV come from the germline V gene. V dropped 2 bases and J dropped 9 bases, with 11 bases sitting between them. The CDR3, as DNA: TGTGCCAGCAGCTTAAGGGGGGTGGGTGAGCAGTTCTTC. This sequence encodes CASSLRGVGEQFF. Variable domain in full (rest from reference TRBV11-2 and TRBJ2-1): EAGVAQSPRYKIIEKRQSVAFWCNPISGHATLYWYQQILGQGPKLLIQFQNNGVVDDSQLPKDRFSAERLKGVDSTLKIQPAKLEDSAVYLCASSLRGVGEQFFGPGTRLTVL.

This clone was seen a handful of times. The CDR3 DNA reads TGTGCCAGCAGCTTGGAGACATCTACATACAATGAGCAGTTCTTC. It is translated as CASSLETSTYNEQFF. This chain links TRBV5-4 with TRBJ2-1, with D hard to call. Germline CDR1 and CDR2: SGHNT and YYREEE (reference sequence). This CDR3 region has 15 residues. V dropped 0 bases and J dropped 4 bases, with 11 bases sitting between them.

This clone has only a few counts. The chain uses TRBV29-1 and TRBJ1-5; D may be TRBD1 (6 bases). CDR1 is SQVTM, CDR2 ANQGSEA, per germline. Trimming left V 4 bases short and J 7 bases short, with 14 bases between. This CDR3 comprises 13 residues. The CDR3 is CSVGYREGQPQHF. The CDR3, as DNA: TGCAGCGTTGGGTACAGGGAGGGACAGCCCCAGCATTTT.